This record covers a single T cell receptor beta chain. The data originate from a study of T-cell reconstitution after alpha-beta-depleted transplantation in children. Unique molecular identifiers were incorporated when the TCRbeta library was constructed. One entry per CDR3 protein results from TCRdb running MiXCR on the PCR reads. The sample has about 510,000 distinct CDR3 sequences, over 9.5% seen once; the top ten hold approximately 15%. From germline, CDR1 is SGDLS and CDR2 YYNGEE. This CDR3 is built from 15 residues. Between the trimmed V and J ends, which lost 3 bases and 8 bases, there was a span of 20 bases.

The chain is built from TRBV9 and TRBJ1-2; no reliable D call. The sequence was obtained from a female patient aged 2 to 10 who had a stem cell transplant for aplastic anemia, so the T cells may come from the graft donor. The material was PBMCs, mostly from graft donor cells, obtained 180 days after TCRalphabeta/CD19-depleted stem cell transplant. CDR3 nucleotides: TGTGCCAGCAGCGAGGCCCCGAGGGCCCCAAGGGGCTACACCTTC. Translating gives CASSEAPRAPRGYTF. Variable domain in full (rest from reference TRBV9 and TRBJ1-2): DSGVTQTPKHLITATGQRVTLRCSPRSGDLSVYWYQQSLDQGLQFLIQYYNGEERAKGNILERFSAQQFPDLHSELNLSSLELGDSALYFCASSEAPRAPRGYTFGSGTRLTVV.